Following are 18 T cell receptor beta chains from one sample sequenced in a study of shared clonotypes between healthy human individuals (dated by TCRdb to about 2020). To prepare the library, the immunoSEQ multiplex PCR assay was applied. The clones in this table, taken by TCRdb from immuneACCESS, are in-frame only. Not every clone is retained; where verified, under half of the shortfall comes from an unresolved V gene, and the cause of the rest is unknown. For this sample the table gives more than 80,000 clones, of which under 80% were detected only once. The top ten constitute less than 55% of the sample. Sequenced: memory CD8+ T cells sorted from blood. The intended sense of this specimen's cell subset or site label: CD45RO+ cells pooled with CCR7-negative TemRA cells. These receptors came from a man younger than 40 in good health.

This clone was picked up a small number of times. Here the CDR3 reads CASTMTGQETQYF. As DNA, the CDR3 is TGCGCCAGCACAATGACAGGACAAGAGACCCAGTACTTC. V gene TRBV4-1 combines with J gene TRBJ2-5; tentative D call: TRBD1 (6 bases). V gave up 7 bases and J gave up 2 bases, with 11 bases separating them. From germline, CDR1 is MGHRA and CDR2 YSYEKL. The CDR3 runs to 13 residues.

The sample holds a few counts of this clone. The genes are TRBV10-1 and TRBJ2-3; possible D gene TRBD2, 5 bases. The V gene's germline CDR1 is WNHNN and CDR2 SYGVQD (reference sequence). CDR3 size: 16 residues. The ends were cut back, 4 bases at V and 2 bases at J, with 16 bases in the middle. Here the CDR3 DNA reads TGCGCCAGCAGTGTTCCCAGCCGGGGAACCACAGATACGCAGTATTTT. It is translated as CASSVPSRGTTDTQYF.

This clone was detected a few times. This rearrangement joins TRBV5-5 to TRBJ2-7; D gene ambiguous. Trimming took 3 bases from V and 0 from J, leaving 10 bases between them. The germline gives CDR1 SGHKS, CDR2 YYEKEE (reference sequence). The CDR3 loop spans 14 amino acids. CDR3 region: CASSSLLSSYEQYF. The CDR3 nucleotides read TGTGCCAGCAGCTCCCTTCTAAGCTCCTACGAGCAGTACTTC.

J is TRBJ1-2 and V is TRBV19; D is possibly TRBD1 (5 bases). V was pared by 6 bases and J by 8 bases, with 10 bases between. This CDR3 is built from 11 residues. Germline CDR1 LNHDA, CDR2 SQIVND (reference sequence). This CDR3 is CASSPGGGYTF. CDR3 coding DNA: TGTGCCAGTAGCCCCGGGGGAGGCTACACCTTC.

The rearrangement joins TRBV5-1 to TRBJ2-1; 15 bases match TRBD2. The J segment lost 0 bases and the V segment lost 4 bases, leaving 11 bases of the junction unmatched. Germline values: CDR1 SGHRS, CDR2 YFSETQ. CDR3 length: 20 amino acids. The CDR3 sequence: CASSQPGLAGGRGSYNEQFF. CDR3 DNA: TGCGCCAGCAGCCAACCGGGACTAGCGGGGGGACGGGGCTCCTACAATGAGCAGTTCTTC.

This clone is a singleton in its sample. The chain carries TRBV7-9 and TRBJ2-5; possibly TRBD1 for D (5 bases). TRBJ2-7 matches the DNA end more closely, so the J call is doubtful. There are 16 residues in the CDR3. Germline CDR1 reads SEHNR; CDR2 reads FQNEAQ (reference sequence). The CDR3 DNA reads TGTGCCAGCAGCGTAGGTGGGGCCCGTATAAGCTACGAGCAGTACTTC. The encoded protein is CASSVGGARISYEQYF.

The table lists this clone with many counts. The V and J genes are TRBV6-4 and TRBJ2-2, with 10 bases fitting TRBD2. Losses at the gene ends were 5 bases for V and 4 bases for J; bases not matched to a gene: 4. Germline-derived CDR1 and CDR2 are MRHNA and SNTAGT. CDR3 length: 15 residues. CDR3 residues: CASSLAGDSTGELFF. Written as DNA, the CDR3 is TGTGCCAGCAGTCTAGCGGGAGATAGCACCGGGGAGCTGTTTTTT.

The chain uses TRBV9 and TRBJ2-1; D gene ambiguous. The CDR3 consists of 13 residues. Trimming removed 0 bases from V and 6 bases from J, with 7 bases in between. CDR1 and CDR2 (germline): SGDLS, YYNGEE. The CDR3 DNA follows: TGTGCCAGCAGCGTAGACGGGCGCAATGAGCAGTTCTTC. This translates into CASSVDGRNEQFF.

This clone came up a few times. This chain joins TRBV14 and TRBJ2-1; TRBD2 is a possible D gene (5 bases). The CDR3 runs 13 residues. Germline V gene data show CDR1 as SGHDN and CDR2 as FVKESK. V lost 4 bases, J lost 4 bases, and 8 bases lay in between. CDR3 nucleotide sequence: TGTGCCAGCAGCCTCGGGGTATACAATGAGCAGTTCTTC. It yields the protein CASSLGVYNEQFF. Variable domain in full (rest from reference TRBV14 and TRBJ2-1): EAGVTQFPSHSVIEKGQTVTLRCDPISGHDNLYWYRRVMGKEIKFLLHFVKESKQDESGMPNNRFLAERTGGTYSTLKVQPAELEDSGVYFCASSLGVYNEQFFGPGTRLTVL.

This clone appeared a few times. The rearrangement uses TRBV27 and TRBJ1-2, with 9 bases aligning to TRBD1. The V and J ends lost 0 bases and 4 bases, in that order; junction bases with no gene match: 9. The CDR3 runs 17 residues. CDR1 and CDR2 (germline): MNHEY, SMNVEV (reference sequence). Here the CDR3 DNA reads TGTGCCAGCAGTTTATCGTACAGGGACAGGGCTCCCTATGGCTACACCTTC. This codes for CASSLSYRDRAPYGYTF.

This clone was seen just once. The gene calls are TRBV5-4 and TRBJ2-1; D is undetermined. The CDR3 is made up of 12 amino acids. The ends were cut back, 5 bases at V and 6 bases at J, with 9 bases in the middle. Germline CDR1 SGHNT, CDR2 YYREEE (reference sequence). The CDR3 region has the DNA TGTGCCAGCAGTGAGGTGGGCAATGAGCAGTTCTTC. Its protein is CASSEVGNEQFF.

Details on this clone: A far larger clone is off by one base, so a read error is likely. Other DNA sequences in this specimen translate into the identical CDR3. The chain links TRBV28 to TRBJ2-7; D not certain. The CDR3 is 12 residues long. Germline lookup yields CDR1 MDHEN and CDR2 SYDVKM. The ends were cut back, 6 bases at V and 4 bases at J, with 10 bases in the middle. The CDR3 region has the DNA TGTGCCAGCAGGGCACCATCTTACGAGCAGTACTTC. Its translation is CASRAPSYEQYF.

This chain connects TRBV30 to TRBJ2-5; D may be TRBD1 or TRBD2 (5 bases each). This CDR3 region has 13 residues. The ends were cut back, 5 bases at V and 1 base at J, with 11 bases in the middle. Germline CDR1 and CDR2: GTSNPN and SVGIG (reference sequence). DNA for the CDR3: TGTGCCTGGGCTGTGGGGACCCAAGAGACCCAGTACTTC. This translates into CAWAVGTQETQYF.

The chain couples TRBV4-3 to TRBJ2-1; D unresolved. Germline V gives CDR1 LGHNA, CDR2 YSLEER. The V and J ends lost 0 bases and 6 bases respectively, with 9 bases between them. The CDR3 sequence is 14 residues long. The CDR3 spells CASSQDRSLNEQFF. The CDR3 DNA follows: TGCGCCAGCAGCCAAGATAGGTCCCTCAATGAGCAGTTCTTC.

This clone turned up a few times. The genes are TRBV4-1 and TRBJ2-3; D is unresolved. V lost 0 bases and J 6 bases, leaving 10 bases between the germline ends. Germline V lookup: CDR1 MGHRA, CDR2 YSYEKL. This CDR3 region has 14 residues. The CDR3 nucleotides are TGCGCCAGCAGCCAAGACGGATTCCTGGATACGCAGTATTTT. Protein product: CASSQDGFLDTQYF.

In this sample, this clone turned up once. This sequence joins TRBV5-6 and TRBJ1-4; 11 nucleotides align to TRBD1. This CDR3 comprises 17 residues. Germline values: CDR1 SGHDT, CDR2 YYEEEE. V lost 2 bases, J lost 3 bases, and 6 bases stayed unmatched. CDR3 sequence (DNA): TGTGCCAGCAGCTTCTTAGGACAGGGGGCTTCTAATGAAAAACTGTTTTTT. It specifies CASSFLGQGASNEKLFF. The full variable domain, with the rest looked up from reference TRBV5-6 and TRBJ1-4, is DAGVTQSPTHLIKTRGQQVTLRCSPKSGHDTVSWYQQALGQGPQFIFQYYEEEERQRGNFPDRFSGHQFPNYSSELNVNALLLGDSALYLCASSFLGQGASNEKLFFGSGTQLSVL.

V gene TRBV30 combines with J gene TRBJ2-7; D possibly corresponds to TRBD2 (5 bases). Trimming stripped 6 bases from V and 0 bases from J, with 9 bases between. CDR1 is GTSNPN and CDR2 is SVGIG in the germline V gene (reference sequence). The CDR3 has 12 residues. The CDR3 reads CACHRGSYEQYF. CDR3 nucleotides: TGTGCCTGCCACCGGGGCTCCTACGAGCAGTACTTC.

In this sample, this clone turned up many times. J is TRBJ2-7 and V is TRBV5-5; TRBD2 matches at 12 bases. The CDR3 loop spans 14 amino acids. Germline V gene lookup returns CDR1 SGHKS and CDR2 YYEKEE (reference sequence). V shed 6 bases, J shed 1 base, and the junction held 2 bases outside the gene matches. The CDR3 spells CASTGLAGSYEQYF. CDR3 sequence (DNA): TGTGCCAGCACCGGACTAGCGGGATCCTACGAGCAGTACTTC.